These 3 T cell receptor beta chains were all obtained from the same sample, sequenced in a study of blood T cell repertoires in COVID-19. Sequencing was performed with immunoSEQ multiplex PCR; in TCRdb, only in-frame clones are kept and a portion is missing. Of over 45,000 clones listed, over 75% were seen once; the top ten hold 5% to 7%. The sequenced material came from peripheral blood. The receptor set was obtained from a man aged 50-59 years with active COVID-19.

V is TRBV5-1 and J is TRBJ2-3, with 10 bases matching TRBD1. CDR3 size: 17 residues. The trim removed 3 bases at V and 3 bases at J, leaving 10 bases unmatched. The germline gives CDR1 SGHRS, CDR2 YFSETQ. CDR3 in DNA: TGCGCCAGCAGCTCGTTCAGCAGGACAGGGGGGACAGATACGCAGTATTTT. This translates into CASSSFSRTGGTDTQYF.

The chain couples TRBV6-5 to TRBJ2-7, with 12 bases fitting TRBD2. V lost 7 bases, J lost 5 bases, and 9 bases stayed unmatched. Germline assignment: CDR1 MNHEY and CDR2 SVGAGI. CDR3 length equals 15 residues. The CDR3 here is CASNRLAGDLDEQYF. For the CDR3, the DNA is TGTGCCAGCAACCGACTAGCGGGAGACCTCGACGAGCAGTACTTC.

The V and J genes are TRBV11-3 and TRBJ2-2, with 8 bases that match TRBD2. Germline CDR1 SGHNT, CDR2 YENEEA. Losses at the gene ends were 1 base for V and 3 bases for J; bases not matched to a gene: 1. The CDR3 is 15 amino acids. DNA of the CDR3: TGTGCCAGCAGCTTAGCGGGAGGGGACACCGGGGAGCTGTTTTTT. The encoded protein is CASSLAGGDTGELFF.